These 10 T cell receptor beta chains share one sample of origin, sequenced in a study of OX40 agonist ivuxolimab in advanced cancers. Measured with immunoSEQ multiplex PCR; TCRdb has only the in-frame clones, and not every one. The data contain tens of thousands of clones, over 75% of them singletons. Sequencing was performed on CD4+ or CD8+ T cells sorted from blood, taken in a trial of the OX40 agonist ivuxolimab. The receptors shown here come from an adult with an advanced solid tumor such as melanoma, head and neck, liver or kidney cancer.

This sequence joins TRBV14 and TRBJ2-1; 13 bases are shared with TRBD2. J gave up 4 bases and V 1 base, and 4 bases lay outside the gene matches. In germline, CDR1 is SGHDN, CDR2 FVKESK. The length of the CDR3 is 17 residues. The CDR3 DNA reads TGTGCCAGCAGCCAAGGACTAGCGGGGGGCCGGTACAATGAGCAGTTCTTC. It codes for CASSQGLAGGRYNEQFF.

The J gene is TRBJ1-2, the V gene TRBV11-2; 7 bases map to TRBD1. Trimming removed 5 bases from V and 6 bases from J; junction bases left unmatched: 12. CDR3 size: 15 residues. Germline CDR1 reads SGHAT; CDR2 reads FQNNGV. The CDR3 DNA reads as TGTGCCAGCAGCCCTAATTCGGACAGGTTGGATGGCTACACCTTC. Protein: CASSPNSDRLDGYTF.

The chain carries TRBV5-1 and TRBJ1-1; 9 positions agree with TRBD1. Trimming at V came to 4 bases and at J to 4 bases, leaving 14 bases not matched to a gene. Germline CDR1 reads SGHRS; CDR2 reads YFSETQ. This CDR3 contains 17 residues. The CDR3 protein is CASSPALGTGSATEAFF. DNA for the CDR3: TGCGCCAGCAGCCCCGCGCTAGGGACAGGGTCGGCCACTGAAGCTTTCTTT.

The chain couples TRBV2 to TRBJ1-6, with D perhaps matching TRBD1 (6 bases). Germline-derived CDR1 and CDR2 are SNHLY and FYNNEI. V was pared by 5 bases and J by 5 bases, with 10 bases between. The CDR3 has 14 residues. The CDR3 is CASSRTANNSPLHF. CDR3 nucleotide sequence: TGTGCCAGCAGTCGGACAGCCAATAATTCACCCCTCCACTTT.

The chain has TRBV27 and TRBJ1-6; D gene unclear. V gave up 5 bases and J gave up 3 bases, with 2 bases separating them. Germline CDR1 reads MNHEY; CDR2 reads SMNVEV (reference sequence). The CDR3 loop spans 12 amino acids. DNA of the CDR3: TGTGCCAGCAGTGTCTATAATTCACCCCTCCACTTT. Translation gives CASSVYNSPLHF.

V gene TRBV5-1 combines with J gene TRBJ1-2; no firm D call. V gave up 1 base and J gave up 3 bases, with 16 bases separating them. Germline-derived CDR1 and CDR2 are SGHRS and YFSETQ. This CDR3 spans 16 amino acids. CDR3 amino acids: CASSLRGSYQDYGYTF. As DNA, the CDR3 is TGCGCCAGCAGCTTGAGAGGTAGTTACCAAGACTATGGCTACACCTTC.

The rearrangement uses TRBV6-6 and TRBJ2-7, with 9 bases identical to TRBD1. The CDR3 length is 16 residues. Germline V CDR1 and CDR2: MNHNY, SVGAGI (reference sequence). V was clipped by 0 bases and J by 2 bases; unmatched bases: 5. The CDR3 here is CASSYSKGTGPYEQYF. In nucleotides, the CDR3 is TGTGCCAGCAGTTACTCGAAAGGGACAGGGCCCTACGAGCAGTACTTC.

The CDR3 region has the DNA TGTGCCAGCAGGAGGGCGCGGGACACCGGGGAGCTGTTTTTT. Protein sequence: CASRRARDTGELFF. The V and J genes are TRBV2 and TRBJ2-2; TRBD2 is a possible D gene (5 bases). The CDR3 is made up of 14 amino acids. Looked up from germline, CDR1 is SNHLY and CDR2 is FYNNEI. With 6 bases removed from V and 3 bases from J, the gap between germline ends came to 11 bases.

The chain employs TRBV18 and TRBJ2-7; D could derive from TRBD1 or TRBD2 (7 bases each). Trimming pared 4 bases from V and 3 bases from J, leaving 16 bases between. The CDR3 is 15 residues long. The V gene's germline CDR1 is KGHSH and CDR2 LQKENI. The CDR3, as DNA: TGTGCCAGCTCACTAACCCCCAGGGGGGGCTACGAGCAGTACTTC. This encodes CASSLTPRGGYEQYF.

The CDR3 coding sequence is TGTGCCAGCAGCTCCGGGACAGGCACCACAGATACGCAGTATTTT. Its translation: CASSSGTGTTDTQYF. This chain links TRBV11-3 with TRBJ2-3, with 8 bases that match TRBD1. Germline assignment: CDR1 SGHNT and CDR2 YENEEA. V shed 4 bases, J shed 2 bases, and the junction held 5 bases outside the gene matches. The CDR3 runs to 15 residues.